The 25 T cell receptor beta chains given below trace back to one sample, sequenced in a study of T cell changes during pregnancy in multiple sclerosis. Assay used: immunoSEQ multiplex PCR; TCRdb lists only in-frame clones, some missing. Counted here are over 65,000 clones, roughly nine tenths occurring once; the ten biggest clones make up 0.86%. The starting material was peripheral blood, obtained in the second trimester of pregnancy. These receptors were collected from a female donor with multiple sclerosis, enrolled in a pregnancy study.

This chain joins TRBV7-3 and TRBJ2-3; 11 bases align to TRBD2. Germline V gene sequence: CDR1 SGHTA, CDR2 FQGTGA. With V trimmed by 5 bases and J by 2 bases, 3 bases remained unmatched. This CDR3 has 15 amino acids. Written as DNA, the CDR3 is TGTGCCAGCAGCCCTAGCGGGGGGTTCACAGATACGCAGTATTTT. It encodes CASSPSGGFTDTQYF.

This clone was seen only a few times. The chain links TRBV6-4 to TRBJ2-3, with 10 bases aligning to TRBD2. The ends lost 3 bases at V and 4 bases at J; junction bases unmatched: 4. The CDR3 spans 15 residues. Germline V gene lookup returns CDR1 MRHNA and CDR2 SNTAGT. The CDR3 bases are TGTGCCAGCAGTGAACAAGCGGGGGGGCCAGATACGCAGTATTTT. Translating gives CASSEQAGGPDTQYF.

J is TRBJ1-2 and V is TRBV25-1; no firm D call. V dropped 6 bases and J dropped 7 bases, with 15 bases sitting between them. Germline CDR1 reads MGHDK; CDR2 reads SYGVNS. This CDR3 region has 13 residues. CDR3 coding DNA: TGTGCCAGCAGCGAACAAAAGGGAGCTGGCTACACCTTC. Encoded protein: CASSEQKGAGYTF.

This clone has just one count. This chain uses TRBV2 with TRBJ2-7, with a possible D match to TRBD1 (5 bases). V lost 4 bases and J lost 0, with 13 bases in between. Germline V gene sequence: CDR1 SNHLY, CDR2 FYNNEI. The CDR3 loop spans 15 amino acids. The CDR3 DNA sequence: TGTGCCAGCAGTGTTGTCAGGGTAAACTCCTACGAGCAGTACTTC. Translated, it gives CASSVVRVNSYEQYF.

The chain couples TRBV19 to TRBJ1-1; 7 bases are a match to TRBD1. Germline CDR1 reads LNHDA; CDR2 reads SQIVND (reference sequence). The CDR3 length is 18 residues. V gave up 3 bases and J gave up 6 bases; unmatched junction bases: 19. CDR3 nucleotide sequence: TGTGCCAGTAGTATGGGGGCTGGATTGGGCAGGGGGTCCGCTGAAGCTTTCTTT. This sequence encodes CASSMGAGLGRGSAEAFF.

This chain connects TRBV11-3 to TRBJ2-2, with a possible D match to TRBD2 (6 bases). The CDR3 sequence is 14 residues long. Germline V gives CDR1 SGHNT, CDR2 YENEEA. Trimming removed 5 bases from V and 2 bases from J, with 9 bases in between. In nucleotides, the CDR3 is TGTGCCAGCAGCCTCGGGGGAAACACCGGGGAGCTGTTTTTT. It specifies CASSLGGNTGELFF. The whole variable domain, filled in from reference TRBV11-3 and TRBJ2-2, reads EAGVVQSPRYKIIEKKQPVAFWCNPISGHNTLYWYLQNLGQGPELLIRYENEEAVDDSQLPKDRFSAERLKGVDSTLKIQPAELGDSAVYLCASSLGGNTGELFFGEGSRLTVL.

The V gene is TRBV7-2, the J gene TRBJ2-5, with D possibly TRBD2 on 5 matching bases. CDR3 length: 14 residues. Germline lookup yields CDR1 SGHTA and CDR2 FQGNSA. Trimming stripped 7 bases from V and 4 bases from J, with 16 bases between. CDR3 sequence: CASTTWTGGETQYF. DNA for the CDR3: TGTGCCAGCACCACATGGACTGGTGGAGAGACCCAGTACTTC.

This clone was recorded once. CDR3 sequence reads: CASSQASGGEDTQYF. Here the CDR3 DNA reads TGCGCCAGCAGCCAAGCTAGCGGGGGGGAAGATACGCAGTATTTT. The rearrangement uses TRBV4-1 and TRBJ2-3; 12 bases line up with TRBD2. Germline trimming cut 1 base from V and 5 bases from J; bases unmatched to any gene: 1. This CDR3 is 15 amino acids long. CDR1 and CDR2 from the germline V gene are MGHRA and YSYEKL.

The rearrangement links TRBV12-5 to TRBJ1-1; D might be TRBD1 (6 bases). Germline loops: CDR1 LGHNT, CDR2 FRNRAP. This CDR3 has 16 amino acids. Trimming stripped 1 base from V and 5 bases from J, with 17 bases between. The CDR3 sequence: CASGLDTPPGQTEAFF. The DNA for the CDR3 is TGTGCTAGTGGTTTGGACACACCACCCGGACAGACTGAAGCTTTCTTT.

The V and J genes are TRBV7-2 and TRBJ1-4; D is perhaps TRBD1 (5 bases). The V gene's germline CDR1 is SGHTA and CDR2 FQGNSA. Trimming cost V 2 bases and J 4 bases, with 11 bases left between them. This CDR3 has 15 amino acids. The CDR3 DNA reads TGTGCCAGCAGCTTACAGACAGCTAGTAATGAAAAACTGTTTTTT. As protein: CASSLQTASNEKLFF.

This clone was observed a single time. The DNA of the CDR3 is TGTGCCAGCAGAGGACAGGGCAGGCACGAGCAGTACTTC. It codes for CASRGQGRHEQYF. The chain has TRBV2 and TRBJ2-7, with 8 bases matching TRBD1. V shed 6 bases and J 5 bases; nucleotides not matched to a gene: 6. The CDR3 has 13 residues. Germline lookup yields CDR1 SNHLY and CDR2 FYNNEI. Looking up the rest from reference TRBV2 and TRBJ2-7 gives the full variable domain: EPEVTQTPSHQVTQMGQEVILRCVPISNHLYFYWYRQILGQKVEFLVSFYNNEISEKSEIFDDQFSVERPDGSNFTLKIRSTKLEDSAMYFCASRGQGRHEQYFGPGTRLTVT.

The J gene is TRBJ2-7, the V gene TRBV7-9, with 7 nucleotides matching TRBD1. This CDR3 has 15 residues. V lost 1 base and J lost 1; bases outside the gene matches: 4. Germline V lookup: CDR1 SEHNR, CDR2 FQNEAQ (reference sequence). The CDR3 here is CASSLGTGPSYEQYF. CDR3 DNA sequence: TGTGCCAGCAGCTTAGGGACAGGACCGTCCTACGAGCAGTACTTC.

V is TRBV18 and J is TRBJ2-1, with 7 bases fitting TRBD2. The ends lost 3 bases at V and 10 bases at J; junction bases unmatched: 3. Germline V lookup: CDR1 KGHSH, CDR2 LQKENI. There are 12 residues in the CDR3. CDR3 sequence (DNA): TGTGCCAGCTCACCCTTGGGGGGGGAGCAGTTCTTC. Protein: CASSPLGGEQFF.

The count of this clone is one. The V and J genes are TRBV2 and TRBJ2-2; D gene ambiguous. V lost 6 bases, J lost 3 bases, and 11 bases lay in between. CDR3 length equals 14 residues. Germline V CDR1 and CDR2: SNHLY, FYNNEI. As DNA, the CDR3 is TGTGCCAGCAGAGGAGTTTGGGACACCGGGGAGCTGTTTTTT. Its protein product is CASRGVWDTGELFF.

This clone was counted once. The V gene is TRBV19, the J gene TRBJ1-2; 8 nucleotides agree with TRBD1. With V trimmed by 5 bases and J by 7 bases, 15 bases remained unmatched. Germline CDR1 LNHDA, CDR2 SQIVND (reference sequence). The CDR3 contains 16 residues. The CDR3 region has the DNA TGTGCCAGTAGTTCGACGTTTCAGGGGGCAGTGGCTGGCTACACCTTC. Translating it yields CASSSTFQGAVAGYTF.

In DNA, the CDR3 is TGTGCCAGCAGCCGGCGGGGACTAGCGGGGGGAAAGGGGGAGTACGAGCAGTACTTC. Its protein product is CASSRRGLAGGKGEYEQYF. The chain is built from TRBV7-9 and TRBJ2-7, with 15 bases that match TRBD2. Germline V CDR1 and CDR2: SEHNR, FQNEAQ (reference sequence). Trimming cost V 5 bases and J 4 bases; bases outside gene matches: 15. There are 19 residues in the CDR3. Variable domain in full (rest from reference TRBV7-9 and TRBJ2-7): DTGVSQNPRHKITKRGQNVTFRCDPISEHNRLYWYRQTLGQGPEFLTYFQNEAQLEKSRLLSDRFSAERPKGSFSTLEIQRTEQGDSAMYLCASSRRGLAGGKGEYEQYFGPGTRLTVT.

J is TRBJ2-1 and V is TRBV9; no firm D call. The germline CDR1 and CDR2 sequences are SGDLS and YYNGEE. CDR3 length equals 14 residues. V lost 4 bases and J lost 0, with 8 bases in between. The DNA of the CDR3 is TGTGCCAGCAGCCCACCTACCTCCTACAATGAGCAGTTCTTC. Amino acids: CASSPPTSYNEQFF.

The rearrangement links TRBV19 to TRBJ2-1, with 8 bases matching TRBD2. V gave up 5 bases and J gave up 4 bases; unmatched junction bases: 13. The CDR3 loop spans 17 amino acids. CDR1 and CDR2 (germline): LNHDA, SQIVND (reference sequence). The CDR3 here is CASSLSEGTRVYNEQFF. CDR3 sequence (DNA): TGTGCCAGTAGTCTAAGCGAGGGGACTAGGGTATACAATGAGCAGTTCTTC.

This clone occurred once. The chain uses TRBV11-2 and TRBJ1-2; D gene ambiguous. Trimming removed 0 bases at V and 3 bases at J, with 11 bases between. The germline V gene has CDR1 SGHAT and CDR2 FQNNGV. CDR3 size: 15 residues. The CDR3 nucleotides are TGTGCCAGCAGCTTAGATCGGGTGGCTCACTATGGCTACACCTTC. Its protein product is CASSLDRVAHYGYTF. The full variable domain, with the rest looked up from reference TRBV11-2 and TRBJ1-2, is EAGVAQSPRYKIIEKRQSVAFWCNPISGHATLYWYQQILGQGPKLLIQFQNNGVVDDSQLPKDRFSAERLKGVDSTLKIQPAKLEDSAVYLCASSLDRVAHYGYTFGSGTRLTVV.

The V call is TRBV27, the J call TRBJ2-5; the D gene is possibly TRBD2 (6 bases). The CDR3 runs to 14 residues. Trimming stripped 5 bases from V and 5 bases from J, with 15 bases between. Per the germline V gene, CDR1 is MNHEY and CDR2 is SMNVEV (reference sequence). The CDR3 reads CASSPYGGGETQYF. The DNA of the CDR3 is TGTGCCAGCAGTCCCTACGGGGGTGGTGAGACCCAGTACTTC.

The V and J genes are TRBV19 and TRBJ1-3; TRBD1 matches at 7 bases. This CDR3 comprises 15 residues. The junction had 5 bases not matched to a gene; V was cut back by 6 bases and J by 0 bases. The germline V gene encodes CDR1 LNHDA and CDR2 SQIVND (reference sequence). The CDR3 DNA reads TGTGCCAGTAGCAAACAGGGGTACTCTGGAAACACCATATATTTT. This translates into CASSKQGYSGNTIYF.

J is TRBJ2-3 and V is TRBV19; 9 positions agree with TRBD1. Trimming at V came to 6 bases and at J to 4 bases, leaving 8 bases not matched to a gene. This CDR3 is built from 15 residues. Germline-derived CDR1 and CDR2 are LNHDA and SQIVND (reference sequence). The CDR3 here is CASSPQGAGADTQYF. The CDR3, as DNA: TGTGCCAGTAGCCCACAGGGGGCTGGGGCAGATACGCAGTATTTT.

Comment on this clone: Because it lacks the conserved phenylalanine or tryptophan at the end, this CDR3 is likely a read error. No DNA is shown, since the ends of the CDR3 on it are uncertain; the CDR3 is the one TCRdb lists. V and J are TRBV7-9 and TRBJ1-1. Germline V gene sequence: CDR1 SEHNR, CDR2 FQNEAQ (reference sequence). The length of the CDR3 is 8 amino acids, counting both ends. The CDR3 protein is CASSLGGV.

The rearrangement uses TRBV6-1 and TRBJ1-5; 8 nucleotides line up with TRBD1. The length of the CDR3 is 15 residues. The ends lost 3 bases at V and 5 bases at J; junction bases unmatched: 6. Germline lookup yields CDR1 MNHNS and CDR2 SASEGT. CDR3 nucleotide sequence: TGTGCCAGCAGTGAGGGAGGACAGGGTCATCAGCCCCAGCATTTT. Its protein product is CASSEGGQGHQPQHF.

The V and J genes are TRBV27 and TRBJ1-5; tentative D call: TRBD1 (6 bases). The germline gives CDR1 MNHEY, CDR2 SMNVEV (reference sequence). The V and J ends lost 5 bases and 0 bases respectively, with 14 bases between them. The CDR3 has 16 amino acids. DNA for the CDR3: TGTGCCAGCAGTGGAGGGGGAGGGTTTAGCAATCAGCCCCAGCATTTT. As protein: CASSGGGGFSNQPQHF.